This section outlines one T cell receptor beta chain sequence together with its context. Its antigen has not been determined. Without the conserved terminal phenylalanine or tryptophan, this CDR3 likely stems from a read error. The germline V gene (reference sequence) specifies PRHDT as CDR1 and FYEKMQ as CDR2. Trimming costs V 8 bases and J 6 bases, and their ends lie 16 bases apart. The CDR3 is 14 amino acids in total, end residues counted. The sequence is cut down to CDR3 DNA, 42 bases in frame from base 1. Library generation was performed with RT-PCR. TCRdb lists the instrument as Illumina HiSeq 2500. TCRdb's own reprocessing of the public reads used fastp at Q25 and MiXCR and kept productive beta chains. Every CDR3 protein is listed once, alongside the most common genes and DNA of its rows. For this sample there are 540,000 or so distinct CDR3 sequences; 10% to 15% appear just once. The ten biggest clones cover over 10% of the sample.

Reading the label with the study, this specimen's time point is: around 42 days after influenza vaccine administration. These data belong to a study of response to subunit inactivated influenza vaccine (dated by TCRdb to the late 2010s). A note on the overall study: Deep quantitative T cell receptor repertoire profiling was used in the study to track responses to a trivalent subunit inactivated influenza vaccine.

General findings and caveats noted by the study authors: It was suggested by the authors that each seasonal influenza vaccination may recruit only a limited number of new T cells.

This TCR came from a man in his forties or fifties who received an inactivated influenza vaccine. Donor details come from another sample of the same person, matched by shared clones. The sequences come from PBMCs from blood, collected about 6 weeks after vaccination. Recombination connected TRBV13 to TRBJ2-2, with TRBD2 as a weak D call on 5 bases. The CDR3 protein: CASGSGLLSGELFC. The nucleotides are TGTGCCAGCGGTTCCGGACTCCTCTCCGGGGAGCTGTTTTGT.